Listed below are T cell receptor beta chains from one sample, sequenced in a study of shared clonotypes between healthy human individuals. Some clones are missing from TCRdb's copy, which holds only in-frame ones; the method was immunoSEQ multiplex PCR. The sample has some 530,000 clones, about 85% seen once. The sample comprised PBMCs. The receptors were gathered from a woman in her forties in good health. Some clones in this sample may be carry-over from other donors' samples. The CDR3 runs from the conserved cysteine through the conserved F or W. The D gene is left open where the match is weak. Clone size is stated in some rows and not others, as once, few, many or a class when expanded.

clone size	D gene	V gene	J gene	CDR3 DNA	CDR3 protein
NA	TRBD2	TRBV5-1	TRBJ2-1	TGCGCCAGCAGCCAGCTAGCGGGAAGGGTCAATGAGCAGTTCTTC	CASSQLAGRVNEQFF
NA	TRBD1	TRBV28	TRBJ2-1	TGTGCCAGCAGTCCCGGACAGGGAGTTTTTGAGCAGTTCTTC	CASSPGQGVFEQFF
NA	NA	TRBV7-7	TRBJ2-1	TGTGCCAGCAGCTTACTTTACGGGGACGAGAATGAGCAGTTCTTC	CASSLLYGDENEQFF
NA	NA	TRBV6-4	TRBJ2-3	TGTGCCAGCAGTGAGCGGGTGGGCACAGATACGCAGTATTTT	CASSERVGTDTQYF
once	TRBD1	TRBV7-6	TRBJ1-2	TGTGCCAGCAGCTTAGCAGGGGGCGATGGCTACACCTTC	CASSLAGGDGYTF
NA	TRBD2	TRBV11-2	TRBJ2-7	TGTGCCAGCAGGTCGGGGACGGGAGGGCCGGGCTACGAGCAGTACTTC	CASRSGTGGPGYEQYF
NA	NA	TRBV18	TRBJ2-4	TGTGCCAGCTCACTTAACCAACAGAGATCCTTAGACATTCAGTACTTC	CASSLNQQRSLDIQYF
NA	TRBD1	TRBV5-1	TRBJ2-2	TGCGCCAGCAGCCGGACAGGGTTCACCGGGGAGCTGTTTTTT	CASSRTGFTGELFF
many	NA	TRBV4-1	TRBJ1-1	TGCGCCAGCAGCCAAGTAGGGGCCCGGGGGCAGGACACTGAAGCTTTCTTT	CASSQVGARGQDTEAFF
NA	NA	TRBV4-1	TRBJ1-5	TGCGCCAGCAGCCAAGCTCAGGGATATCTAAGCAATCAGCCCCAGCATTTT	CASSQAQGYLSNQPQHF
once	NA	TRBV27	TRBJ2-5	TGTGCCAGCCAATCGATGGGGACCCAGTACTTC	CASQSMGTQYF
NA	NA	TRBV7-2	TRBJ1-1	TGTGCCAGCAGCTTAGATAGGGGGATAGCTTTCTTT	CASSLDRGIAFF
NA	TRBD1	TRBV5-4	TRBJ2-1	TGTGCCAGCAGCTTGAGAGACAGGGACAATGAGCAGTTCTTC	CASSLRDRDNEQFF
few	NA	TRBV7-9	TRBJ2-7	TGTGCCAGCAGCTCGGGCCAGCAGTACTTC	CASSSGQQYF
NA	TRBD2	TRBV6-5	TRBJ2-5	TGTGCCAGCAGCCAGGGACTAGCGGGAAAAGAGACCCAGTACTTC	CASSQGLAGKETQYF
NA	NA	TRBV5-1	TRBJ1-5	TGCGCCAGCAGCTTGGCCACAGACCAGCCCCAGCATTTT	CASSLATDQPQHF
NA	NA	TRBV29-1	TRBJ2-3	TGCAGCGTTGACAGGGCTGTCGCAGATACGCAGTATTTT	CSVDRAVADTQYF
NA	NA	TRBV2	TRBJ2-1	TGTGCCAGCACCTGGTTTGGGGAGCAGTTCTTC	CASTWFGEQFF
NA	TRBD2	TRBV19	TRBJ2-5	TGTGCCAGTAGTTTTGGCGGGAGCCCATGGGAGACCCAGTACTTC	CASSFGGSPWETQYF
NA	NA	TRBV6-6	TRBJ1-3	TGTGCCAGCAGTCAAAGGACGGAAAGAGTGCATTTT	CASSQRTERVHF
NA	TRBD2	TRBV15	TRBJ2-7	TGTGCCACCAGCTGGCGGGGACTAGCGGGAGACGAGCAGTACTTC	CATSWRGLAGDEQYF
NA	TRBD2	TRBV5-4	TRBJ2-5	TGTGCCAGCAGCTTCGGCGGGAGCGTCAAAGAGACCCAGTACTTC	CASSFGGSVKETQYF
NA	NA	TRBV19	TRBJ2-7	TGTGCCAGTACCCCCGGGGGCTTAACCTACGAGCAGTACTTC	CASTPGGLTYEQYF
few	TRBD2	TRBV5-1	TRBJ2-7	TGCGCCAGCAGCTCCGGGACTACCTCCTACGAGCAGTACTTC	CASSSGTTSYEQYF
once	NA	TRBV2	TRBJ1-2	TGTGCCAGCAGTGAAGAAGCCAGGATCTATGGCTACACCTTC	CASSEEARIYGYTF
NA	NA	TRBV28	TRBJ1-2	TGTGCCAGCAGTTTTGCGGCAGTCTATGGCTACACCTTC	CASSFAAVYGYTF
NA	NA	TRBV27	TRBJ1-1	TGTGCCAGCAGTTCAACAGGGTCGAACACTGAAGCTTTCTTT	CASSSTGSNTEAFF
NA	TRBD1	TRBV5-4	TRBJ2-4	TGTGCCAGCAGCGTAGGGACAGGCAACATTCAGTACTTC	CASSVGTGNIQYF
NA	NA	TRBV6-5	TRBJ2-7	TGTGCCAGCAGTTACTCGTTTTGGGGGCACTACGAGCAGTACTTC	CASSYSFWGHYEQYF
NA	TRBD2	TRBV4-3	TRBJ2-3	TGCGCCAGCAGCCTGACACTAGCGAGCGACACAGATACGCAGTATTTT	CASSLTLASDTDTQYF
NA	TRBD2	TRBV7-2	TRBJ2-1	TGTGCCAGCAGCTCCCGGTTACTAGCGGGAGTCAATGAGCAGTTCTTC	CASSSRLLAGVNEQFF
few	TRBD1	TRBV10-3	TRBJ2-2	TGTGCCATCACCGGGACAGGGGACACCGGGGAGCTGTTTTTT	CAITGTGDTGELFF
NA	TRBD1	TRBV29-1	TRBJ1-5	TGCAGCGTGAGACAGGGGGCGAATCAGCCCCAGCATTTT	CSVRQGANQPQHF
NA	NA	TRBV7-7	TRBJ2-5	TGTGCTAGCACCCCCCTCGAGCGGGCCCAAGAGACCCAGTACTTC	CASTPLERAQETQYF
NA	TRBD2	TRBV28	TRBJ2-7	TGTGCCAGCATTAGCGGGAGGGCCTACGAGCAGTACTTC	CASISGRAYEQYF
NA	NA	TRBV5-1	TRBJ2-2	TGCGCCTCCCGAGGGGACACCGACACCGGGGAGCTGTTTTTT	CASRGDTDTGELFF
NA	TRBD1	TRBV5-1	TRBJ2-7	TGCGCCAGCAGCTTCCGACAGGGTCTCGAGCAGTACTTC	CASSFRQGLEQYF
NA	NA	TRBV29-1	TRBJ2-3	TGCAGCGTTGAAGATCTTGGGGGAGTGGCAGATACGCAGTATTTT	CSVEDLGGVADTQYF
few	NA	TRBV10-3	TRBJ2-1	TGTGCCATCAGGTCATTGAGCTCCTACAATGAGCAGTTCTTC	CAIRSLSSYNEQFF
once	NA	TRBV5-4	TRBJ1-4	TGTGCCAGCAGGCAGGGTACGGAAAAACTGTTTTTT	CASRQGTEKLFF
many	TRBD1	TRBV5-1	TRBJ1-1	TGCGCCAGCAGCTCAGTGCGGGACAGTGAAGCTTTCTTT	CASSSVRDSEAFF
few	NA	TRBV28	TRBJ2-6	TGTGCCAGCAGTTTCCCCGGACCTGGGGCCAACGTCCTGACTTTC	CASSFPGPGANVLTF
NA	NA	TRBV6-1	TRBJ1-5	TGTGCCAGCAGTGAATTAGGGTACACGGATCAGCCCCAGCATTTT	CASSELGYTDQPQHF
NA	NA	TRBV10-2	TRBJ1-2	TGCGCCAGCAGTCCCCACCCTACTAACTATGGCTACACCTTC	CASSPHPTNYGYTF
few	TRBD1	TRBV6-1	TRBJ1-1	TGTGCCAGCAGTGGAAGACTTACAGGGGGCTTAACGAACACTGAAGCTTTCTTT	CASSGRLTGGLTNTEAFF
NA	TRBD1	TRBV4-2	TRBJ1-2	TGTGCCAGCAGCCACGTACCGCCGGGGACAGCCTATGGCTACACCTTC	CASSHVPPGTAYGYTF
NA	NA	TRBV2	TRBJ2-1	TGTGCCAGCAGTGAAGGGGGGGCGCCCTACAATGAGCAGTTCTTC	CASSEGGAPYNEQFF
NA	TRBD1	TRBV7-9	TRBJ2-2	TGTGCCAGTCCCGGGACAGGGGACACCGGGGAGCTGTTTTTT	CASPGTGDTGELFF
NA	NA	TRBV7-9	TRBJ1-2	TGTGCCAGCAGCTTAACGGGTTGGGATGGCTACACCTTC	CASSLTGWDGYTF
once	NA	TRBV5-6	TRBJ2-5	TGTGCCAGCACCCTGACCCGGCGAGAGACCCAGTACTTC	CASTLTRRETQYF
NA	NA	TRBV7-9	TRBJ2-3	TGTGCCAGCAGCTTAAGTAGCGGCGCAGATACGCAGTATTTT	CASSLSSGADTQYF
NA	NA	TRBV5-4	TRBJ2-7	TGTGCCGGCAGCAAAGGACAAACATTCGGGCCGATCTACGAGCAGTACTTC	CAGSKGQTFGPIYEQYF
NA	NA	TRBV7-9	TRBJ2-5	TGTGCCAGCAGCTTATCCGGGGAGACCCAGTACTTC	CASSLSGETQYF